This T cell receptor beta chain was captured by sequencing in a study of neurological immune-mediated disorders. Germline lookup yields CDR1 LNHNV and CDR2 YYDKDF (reference sequence). CDR3 length: 15 amino acids. V was shortened by 8 bases and J by 4 bases, with 20 bases between the two germline ends. Over 200 million TCR-beta sequences (from 15-18 subjects) were yielded by each sequencing run. Each CDR3 protein gets one entry after TCRdb re-called the 5' RACE reads with MiXCR. The sample includes approximately 48,000 distinct CDR3 sequences, 9% to 12% of them seen just once. General study points: The study found no CDR3 amino acid sequences shared by expanded clones across subjects, suggesting private repertoires in all groups.

This clonotype was seen at least ten times. The target antigen is unknown. Source material was 2 million unsorted PBMCs, stored at -80 °C in RNAlater. The clonotype was recovered from a man in his 70s with HTLV-1-associated myelopathy (HAM/TSP). V is TRBV15 and J is TRBJ2-5, with D maybe TRBD1 (6 bases). Sequencing was done on a sample of PBMCs. The CDR3 bases are TGTGCCACCGCATCGGGCAGGGGCAGGGGAGAGACCCAGTACTTC. Translation gives CATASGRGRGETQYF.